These T cell receptor beta chains were read from a single sample in a study of identical twins' blood T cells. TCRdb reprocessed the 5' RACE reads via MiXCR and lists one record per CDR3 protein. The table records a few hundred thousand distinct CDR3 sequences, roughly 30% of them present only once. The specimen was PBMCs. The origin of the receptors is a woman aged 18 to 55 in good health. The CDR3 runs from the conserved cysteine through the conserved F or W. D genes are given only for firm matches. Some rows mark clone size as missing; the rest say once, few, many or name a class of expanded clone.

v_call: TRBV20-1
clone_size: .
j_call: TRBJ2-5
d_call: .
cdr3_aa: CSASAASQETQYF
cdr3_nt: TGCAGTGCTAGCGCGGCCAGCCAAGAGACCCAGTACTTC

v_call: TRBV20-1
clone_size: .
j_call: TRBJ2-2
d_call: .
cdr3_aa: CSAREDERGVGELFF
cdr3_nt: TGCAGTGCTAGAGAGGACGAAAGGGGGGTCGGGGAGCTGTTTTTT

v_call: TRBV2
clone_size: many
j_call: TRBJ2-1
d_call: .
cdr3_aa: CASSEERGYNEQFF
cdr3_nt: TGTGCCAGCAGTGAAGAGCGTGGGTACAATGAGCAGTTCTTC

v_call: TRBV6-2/TRBV6-3
clone_size: .
j_call: TRBJ1-1
d_call: .
cdr3_aa: CASSYSSLNTEAFF
cdr3_nt: TGTGCCAGCAGTTATTCGAGTTTGAACACTGAAGCTTTCTTT

v_call: TRBV6-5
clone_size: many
j_call: TRBJ1-5
d_call: .
cdr3_aa: CASGSYSNQPQHF
cdr3_nt: TGTGCCAGCGGTAGTTATAGCAATCAGCCCCAGCATTTT

v_call: TRBV6-4
clone_size: .
j_call: TRBJ2-3
d_call: TRBD2
cdr3_aa: CASKESGGVADTQYF
cdr3_nt: TGTGCCAGCAAAGAAAGCGGGGGTGTAGCAGATACGCAGTATTTT

v_call: TRBV10-3
clone_size: .
j_call: TRBJ1-2
d_call: .
cdr3_aa: CAISADPVKGGYTF
cdr3_nt: TGTGCCATCAGTGCCGACCCGGTGAAGGGGGGCTACACCTTC

v_call: TRBV6-2/TRBV6-3
clone_size: few
j_call: TRBJ1-1
d_call: .
cdr3_aa: CASSYLITGDTEAFF
cdr3_nt: TGTGCCAGCAGTTACCTAATTACGGGGGACACTGAAGCTTTCTTT

v_call: TRBV20-1
clone_size: few
j_call: TRBJ1-2
d_call: .
cdr3_aa: CSARSTGWYDYGYTF
cdr3_nt: TGCAGTGCTAGAAGCACAGGGTGGTATGACTATGGCTACACCTTC

v_call: TRBV7-8
clone_size: .
j_call: TRBJ2-3
d_call: TRBD1
cdr3_aa: CASSLAGQGALWDTQYF
cdr3_nt: TGTGCCAGCAGCTTAGCGGGGCAGGGGGCTTTATGGGATACGCAGTATTTT

v_call: TRBV12-3/TRBV12-4
clone_size: .
j_call: TRBJ2-7
d_call: TRBD2
cdr3_aa: CASSVGTIGEQYF
cdr3_nt: TGTGCCAGCAGTGTCGGGACTATTGGCGAGCAGTACTTC

v_call: TRBV9
clone_size: few
j_call: TRBJ2-3
d_call: .
cdr3_aa: CASSPRTGRTDTQYF
cdr3_nt: TGTGCCAGCAGCCCCCGCACAGGGAGGACAGATACGCAGTATTTT

v_call: TRBV4-1
clone_size: .
j_call: TRBJ1-5
d_call: .
cdr3_aa: CASRNGLGSNQPQHF
cdr3_nt: TGCGCCAGCAGGAATGGACTCGGTAGCAATCAGCCCCAGCATTTT